This TCR beta chain was profiled in a study of T cell responses to AZD1222 COVID-19 vaccine. The V gene lost 2 bases and the J gene lost 9 bases, with 17 bases spanning the gap. This CDR3 has 16 residues. The V gene's germline CDR1 is SGHAT and CDR2 FQNNGV. Measured with immunoSEQ multiplex PCR; TCRdb has only the in-frame clones, and not every one. This repertoire shows tens of thousands of clones, over 75% found once; its top ten account for about 3.4%. This clonotype was obtained from an adult who received the AZD1222 COVID-19 vaccine. V is TRBV11-2 and J is TRBJ1-6, with D possibly matching TRBD1 (5 bases). The sample consisted of peripheral blood, taken 28 days after the second AZD1222 dose. The CDR3 DNA reads TGTGCCAGCAGCTTACCGGGACGGGGGATTGTTTCACCCCTCCACTTT. It translates to CASSLPGRGIVSPLHF.